This TCR beta chain was observed in a study of blood T cell repertoires in COVID-19. Of note for this clone: Other DNA sequences in this specimen translate into the identical CDR3.

Original analysis: Quantification of nucleated cells was approximated via reference gene primer amplification. Clones were sequenced by immunoSEQ multiplex PCR, and TCRdb holds only the in-frame ones, with some missing. V, J and clone size are those of that table, while D and trimming were read from the DNA. This table has about 350,000 clones, roughly 90% appearing once. While infection was still active, Seattle patients were enrolled and then followed longitudinally. With 3 bases removed from V and 8 bases from J, the gap between germline ends came to 10 bases. This CDR3 is 13 amino acids long. The V gene is TRBV12-3 or TRBV12-4, the J gene TRBJ1-4; maybe TRBD1 (6 bases). Input material: peripheral blood. This TCR derives from a woman aged 55-70 years with COVID-19, enrolled during active disease. Written as DNA, the CDR3 is TGTGCCAGCAGTTTTGTTGGGGGCGAAAAACTGTTTTTT. The encoded protein is CASSFVGGEKLFF.